The next 3 T cell receptor beta chains were all read from a single sample in a study of cytomegalovirus exposure and HLA in healthy donors. Both 60 Vbeta primers and 13 Jbeta primers went into the PCR. Libraries were prepared by immunoSEQ multiplex PCR; TCRdb keeps only in-frame clonotypes and omits some of them. This listing includes approximately 110,000 clones. Sample: PBMCs. The receptor source for this set is a man aged 45-60 years in good health and CMV-seronegative.

J is TRBJ1-1 and V is TRBV27; 9 nucleotides agree with TRBD1. This CDR3 contains 14 residues. V was clipped by 5 bases and J by 1 base; unmatched bases: 2. Germline CDR1 MNHEY, CDR2 SMNVEV (reference sequence). CDR3 in DNA: TGTGCCAGCAGTCTGACAGGGGGGAACACTGAAGCTTTCTTT. It yields the protein CASSLTGGNTEAFF.

The genes are TRBV4-2 and TRBJ1-1; D ambiguous. Trimming cost V 3 bases and J 2 bases, with 4 bases left between them. This CDR3 comprises 12 residues. From germline, CDR1 is LGHNA and CDR2 YNFKEQ. CDR3 sequence (DNA): TGTGCCAGCAGCCAGCGTAACACTGAAGCTTTCTTT. This codes for CASSQRNTEAFF.

The chain uses TRBV4-1 and TRBJ2-7; tentative D call: TRBD2 (5 bases). The ends were cut back, 4 bases at V and 2 bases at J, with 18 bases in the middle. The germline CDR1 and CDR2 sequences are MGHRA and YSYEKL. The CDR3 length is 16 residues. CDR3 sequence reads: CASSPTLGGYAYEQYF. CDR3 bases: TGCGCCAGCAGCCCTACCCTCGGCGGGTATGCCTACGAGCAGTACTTC.